This record covers a single TCR beta chain. Its specificity is unknown. CDR3 length: 17 amino acids. Germline-derived CDR1 and CDR2 are SGHKS and YYEKEE (reference sequence). Investigators sorted each CD8+ T cell subset in triplicate, taking around 290,000 cells each time. Naive CD8+ T lymphocytes were specified as CD45RO-CCR7+CD27+CD95-. TRB cDNA was prepared as libraries by UMI-labeled 5' RACE. TCRdb derives one entry per CDR3 protein from the 5' RACE reads, leaving out DNA. The sample includes around 81,000 distinct CDR3 sequences. This sample is drawn from a study of CXCR3-negative and CXCR3-positive naive CD8 T cells. Findings and caveats of the study: Memory CD8+ T cell repertoires were far less diverse than both naive subsets. Naive cells that were CXCR3-negative or CXCR3-positive used TRBV-TRBJ genes alike, while memory cells diverged.

This clonotype was obtained from a human donor in good health. Some clones in this sample may be carry-over from other donors' samples. The sequenced sample was naive CXCR3- CD8+ T cells from blood. The subset was: CD45RO-CCR7+CD27+CD95- naive CD8+ T cells lacking CXCR3 (TNR3-). The chain joins TRBV5-5 to TRBJ2-3; TCRdb returns TRBD1, unconfirmable since there is no DNA. CDR3 loop: CASSFPQGADIADTQYF. Together with reference TRBV5-5 and TRBJ2-3, the CDR3 gives the full variable domain: DAGVTQSPTHLIKTRGQQVTLRCSPISGHKSVSWYQQVLGQGPQFIFQYYEKEERGRGNFPDRFSARQFPNYSSELNVNALLLGDSALYLCASSFPQGADIADTQYFGPGTRLTVL.